The T cell receptor (beta chain) described here comes from a study of cytomegalovirus exposure and HLA in healthy donors. This CDR3 has 15 residues. Trimming stripped 4 bases from V and 5 bases from J, with 16 bases between. Per the germline V gene, CDR1 is SGHRS and CDR2 is YFSETQ. The table lists this clone with a count of one. PCR employed 60 Vbeta and 13 Jbeta primers. Data came from immunoSEQ multiplex PCR; TCRdb stores just in-frame clones and leaves some out. The sample holds around 230,000 clones, about 79% seen once. Healthy bone marrow donors made up the donors. The origin of this receptor is a male donor in good health and CMV-seronegative. Sequencing was carried out using PBMCs. The V gene is TRBV5-1, the J gene TRBJ2-1; D possibly corresponds to TRBD2 (7 bases). CDR3 amino acids: CASSKYGGHNNEQFF. The CDR3 region has the DNA TGCGCCAGCAGCAAATACGGGGGGCATAACAATGAGCAGTTCTTC.